The 14 T cell receptor beta chains below were found in one sample sequenced in a study of blood T cell repertoires in COVID-19. The method was immunoSEQ multiplex PCR; TCRdb's version includes in-frame clones alone and lacks a portion of them. The data contain 290,000 or so clones, around 87% of them singletons. The sequencing sample was made of peripheral blood. The receptors were sampled from an older man with acute or convalescent COVID-19.

V and J are TRBV5-4 and TRBJ1-2, with TRBD1 as a possible D gene (6 bases). V was shortened by 6 bases and J by 5 bases, with 17 bases between the two germline ends. The CDR3 sequence is 14 residues long. Germline V gene lookup returns CDR1 SGHNT and CDR2 YYREEE (reference sequence). Here the CDR3 reads CASTSLDRPYGYTF. For the CDR3, the DNA is TGTGCCAGCACCTCTCTGGACAGACCGTATGGCTACACCTTC.

The rearrangement joins TRBV7-9 to TRBJ1-1, with TRBD1 identical over 8 bases. CDR3 length equals 16 residues. The germline CDR1 and CDR2 sequences are SEHNR and FQNEAQ (reference sequence). V lost 5 bases to trimming and J lost 4 bases; unmatched junction nucleotides: 12. The CDR3 nucleotides are TGTGCCAGCAGCCAGAGACAGGGGACGATTGGCACTGAAGCTTTCTTT. It yields the protein CASSQRQGTIGTEAFF. Together with reference TRBV7-9 and TRBJ1-1, the CDR3 gives the full variable domain: DTGVSQNPRHKITKRGQNVTFRCDPISEHNRLYWYRQTLGQGPEFLTYFQNEAQLEKSRLLSDRFSAERPKGSFSTLEIQRTEQGDSAMYLCASSQRQGTIGTEAFFGQGTRLTVV.

The chain couples TRBV4-2 to TRBJ1-2; tentatively, D is TRBD1 (5 bases). This CDR3 contains 14 residues. Germline values: CDR1 LGHNA, CDR2 YNFKEQ. V lost 0 bases, J lost 2 bases, and 7 bases lay in between. CDR3 nucleotide sequence: TGTGCCAGCAGCCAAGATAGGGGAAACTATGGCTACACCTTC. Its translation: CASSQDRGNYGYTF.

The rearrangement links TRBV28 to TRBJ2-7, with a weak D call TRBD1 (6 bases). The CDR3 runs 14 residues. Germline loops: CDR1 MDHEN, CDR2 SYDVKM. V was cut by 8 bases and J by 4 bases, with 18 bases left in between. The CDR3: CASFLRGSDYEQYF. The CDR3 DNA follows: TGTGCCAGCTTCCTTAGGGGGTCTGATTACGAGCAGTACTTC.

This chain uses TRBV5-4 with TRBJ1-1, with D maybe TRBD1 (5 bases). V shed 4 bases and J shed 1 base, with 11 bases lying between them. CDR3 length: 14 residues. The germline V gene encodes CDR1 SGHNT and CDR2 YYREEE (reference sequence). CDR3 sequence reads: CASSPGGWNTEAFF. The CDR3 nucleotides are TGTGCCAGCAGCCCGGGGGGTTGGAACACTGAAGCTTTCTTT.

The V gene is TRBV5-1, the J gene TRBJ1-1; D possibly corresponds to TRBD1 (5 bases). The germline V gene encodes CDR1 SGHRS and CDR2 YFSETQ. The CDR3 is 13 residues long. Trimming stripped 4 bases from V and 3 bases from J, with 10 bases between. The chain's CDR3 is CASSGTGYTEAFF. The DNA for the CDR3 is TGCGCCAGCAGCGGTACAGGTTACACTGAAGCTTTCTTT.

This clone was detected only a few times. CDR3 sequence: CASSTQVGGPWSDNEQFF. The CDR3 coding sequence is TGTGCCAGCAGCACCCAGGTAGGGGGCCCATGGAGTGACAATGAGCAGTTCTTC. The V gene is TRBV7-9, the J gene TRBJ2-1; the match to TRBD1 covers 7 bases. The CDR3 spans 18 residues. The germline V gene encodes CDR1 SEHNR and CDR2 FQNEAQ (reference sequence). The V segment lost 5 bases and the J segment 5 bases; nucleotides outside the gene matches: 18.

The chain has TRBV2 and TRBJ1-1; TRBD1 matches at 9 bases. With V trimmed by 6 bases and J by 5 bases, 10 bases remained unmatched. In germline, CDR1 is SNHLY, CDR2 FYNNEI. The CDR3 extends over 15 amino acids. DNA of the CDR3: TGTGCCAGCAGGCGGGACAGGGTATTGGGGACTGAAGCTTTCTTT. As protein: CASRRDRVLGTEAFF.

This chain connects TRBV29-1 to TRBJ2-7, with D perhaps TRBD2 (6 bases). V was cut by 7 bases and J by 5 bases, with 12 bases left in between. This CDR3 contains 11 residues. The V gene's germline CDR1 is SQVTM and CDR2 ANQGSEA. The CDR3 DNA reads as TGCAGCGGGGGGAGGAGCGACGAGCAGTACTTC. Protein product: CSGGRSDEQYF.

The chain carries TRBV7-8 and TRBJ2-7, with TRBD2 matching over 10 bases. Germline V CDR1 and CDR2: SGHVS, FQNEAQ. With V trimmed by 5 bases and J by 1 base, 14 bases remained unmatched. The CDR3 has 18 amino acids. The CDR3: CASSVLGRAGGRSYEQYF. In nucleotides, the CDR3 is TGTGCCAGCAGCGTATTAGGGAGAGCGGGAGGGCGGTCCTACGAGCAGTACTTC.

Only one count was recorded for this clone. The V gene is TRBV15, the J gene TRBJ2-2; 7 bases line up with TRBD1. The CDR3 is made up of 16 amino acids. Germline CDR1 and CDR2: LNHNV and YYDKDF (reference sequence). V dropped 0 bases and J dropped 2; count of bases not matched to a gene: 3. The CDR3 is CATSREDRTNTGELFF. In nucleotides, the CDR3 is TGTGCCACCAGCAGAGAGGACAGGACCAACACCGGGGAGCTGTTTTTT.

This sequence joins TRBV7-8 and TRBJ1-5; D is uncertain. Germline CDR1 and CDR2: SGHVS and FQNEAQ. This CDR3 has 13 residues. V was pared by 5 bases and J by 4 bases, with 9 bases between. For the CDR3, the DNA is TGTGCCAGCAGCAGAATGGAGAATCAGCCCCAGCATTTT. Its protein product is CASSRMENQPQHF.

This clone appeared a few times. The V gene is TRBV5-1, the J gene TRBJ1-2, with D maybe TRBD1 (5 bases). The V and J ends lost 1 base and 4 bases respectively, with 11 bases between them. Germline loops: CDR1 SGHRS, CDR2 YFSETQ. The CDR3 spans 14 residues. This CDR3 is CASSLMSGGYGYTF. The CDR3, as DNA: TGCGCCAGCAGCTTGATGTCGGGGGGCTATGGCTACACCTTC.

CDR3 sequence: CASSSSGSSYEQYF. The CDR3 coding sequence is TGTGCCAGCAGCTCGAGCGGGAGCTCCTACGAGCAGTACTTC. The genes are TRBV11-2 and TRBJ2-7; 8 positions match TRBD2. The V segment lost 4 bases and the J segment 0 bases; nucleotides outside the gene matches: 2. Per the germline V gene, CDR1 is SGHAT and CDR2 is FQNNGV. The CDR3 has 14 residues. The whole variable domain, remainder taken from reference TRBV11-2 and TRBJ2-7, is EAGVAQSPRYKIIEKRQSVAFWCNPISGHATLYWYQQILGQGPKLLIQFQNNGVVDDSQLPKDRFSAERLKGVDSTLKIQPAKLEDSAVYLCASSSSGSSYEQYFGPGTRLTVT.